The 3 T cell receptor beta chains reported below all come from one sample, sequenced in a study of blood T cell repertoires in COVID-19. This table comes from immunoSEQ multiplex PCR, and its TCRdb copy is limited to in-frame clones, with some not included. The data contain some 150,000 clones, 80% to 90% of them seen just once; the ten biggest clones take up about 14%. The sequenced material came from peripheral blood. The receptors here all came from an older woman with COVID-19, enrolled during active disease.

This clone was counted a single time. The DNA of the CDR3 is TGTGCCAGCAGCTTTCGGGGGGGATACAATGAGCAGTTCTTC. This gives the protein CASSFRGGYNEQFF. The chain combines TRBV5-6 with TRBJ2-1; 8 positions match TRBD2. The J segment lost 4 bases and the V segment lost 2 bases, leaving 2 bases of the junction unmatched. From germline, CDR1 is SGHDT and CDR2 YYEEEE. The CDR3 covers 14 residues.

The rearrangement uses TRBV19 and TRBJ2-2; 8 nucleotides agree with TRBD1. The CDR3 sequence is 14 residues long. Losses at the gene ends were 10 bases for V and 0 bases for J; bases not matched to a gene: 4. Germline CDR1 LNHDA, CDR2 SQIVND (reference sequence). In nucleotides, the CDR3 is TGTGCCATCGGGGACAGGACGAACACCGGGGAGCTGTTTTTT. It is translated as CAIGDRTNTGELFF.

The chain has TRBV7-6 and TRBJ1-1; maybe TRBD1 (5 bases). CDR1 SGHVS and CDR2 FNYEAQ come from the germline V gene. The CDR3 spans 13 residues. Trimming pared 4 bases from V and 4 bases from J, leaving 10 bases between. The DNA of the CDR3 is TGTGCCAGCAGCTCGACAGCCGGCACTGAAGCTTTCTTT. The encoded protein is CASSSTAGTEAFF.